This T cell receptor (beta chain) stems from a study of OX40 agonist ivuxolimab in advanced cancers. Study-level findings and limits: The authors did not determine the antigen specificity of the expanded peripheral T cells.

Note on this clone: Its target is unknown.

Patients with autoimmune history or systemic immunosuppression were excluded. Cycle 7 day 1, cycle 4 day 1, and baseline were the timepoints at which blood was sampled. The assay was immunoSEQ multiplex PCR, and TCRdb's table has in-frame clones only and misses some. The repertoire holds around 140,000 clones, just over 90% seen once, with less than 1.1% in the top ten. V lost 10 bases to trimming and J lost 0 bases, with 12 bases between them. CDR3 length: 13 amino acids. Germline values: CDR1 MRHNA, CDR2 SNTAGT. The receptor was isolated from an adult with an advanced solid tumor such as melanoma, head and neck, liver or kidney cancer. The chain is built from TRBV6-4 and TRBJ1-1; D is unresolved. The material was CD4+ or CD8+ T cells sorted from blood, obtained in a trial of the OX40 agonist ivuxolimab. CDR3 region: CATPTNMNTEAFF. Here the CDR3 DNA reads TGTGCCACCCCTACTAACATGAACACTGAAGCTTTCTTT.